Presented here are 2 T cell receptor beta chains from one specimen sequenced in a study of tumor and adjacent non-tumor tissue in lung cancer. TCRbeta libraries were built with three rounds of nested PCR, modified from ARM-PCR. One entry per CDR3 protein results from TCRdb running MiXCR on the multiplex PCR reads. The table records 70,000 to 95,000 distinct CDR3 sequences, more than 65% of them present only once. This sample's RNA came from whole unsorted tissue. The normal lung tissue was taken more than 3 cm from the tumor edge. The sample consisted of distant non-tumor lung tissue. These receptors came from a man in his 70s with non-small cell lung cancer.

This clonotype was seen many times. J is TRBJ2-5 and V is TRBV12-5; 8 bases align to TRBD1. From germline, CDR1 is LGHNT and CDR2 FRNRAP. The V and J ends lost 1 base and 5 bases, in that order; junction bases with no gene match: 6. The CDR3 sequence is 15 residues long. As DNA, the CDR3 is TGTGCTAGTGGTTTGGGGACAGGGTTTGGGGAGACCCAGTACTTC. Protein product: CASGLGTGFGETQYF.

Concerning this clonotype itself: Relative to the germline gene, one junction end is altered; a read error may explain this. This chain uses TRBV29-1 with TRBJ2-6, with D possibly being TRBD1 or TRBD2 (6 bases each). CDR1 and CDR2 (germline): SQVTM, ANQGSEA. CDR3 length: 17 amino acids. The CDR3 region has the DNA TGCAGCATTGAAGATCTGGGGGGCCCTTCTGGGGCCAACGTCAAGACTTTC. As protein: CSIEDLGGPSGANVKTF.